This T cell receptor (beta chain) was recovered during a study of long-term antiretroviral therapy in people with HIV. Survey level was the resolution at which the v3.0 immunoSEQ assay ran. Here immunoSEQ multiplex PCR was the method, and the copy in TCRdb shows in-frame clones only, minus some. The sample consists of 20,000 to 25,000 clones, approximately 81% of them appearing once. This CDR3 comprises 16 residues. Germline V gene sequence: CDR1 SSHAT, CDR2 FNYEAQ (reference sequence). Remarks on this clone: Its antigen is still unknown. The junction departs from germline at one end; a sequencing error may be responsible.

Every one of the participants with HIV received treatment in the United States. Whole-study results and caveats: Blood in the study was drawn between the mid-2000s and the late 2010s, possibly under older ART regimens, which may be less effective than current ones. Clonal populations expanded prior to ART predominated within the repertoire at all time points. Unavailable data included ART adherence, viral resistance and therapy changes (switches in treatment).

This clonotype was sampled from a man aged 40-49 years with HIV. This chain links TRBV7-7 with TRBJ2-5, with D perhaps being TRBD1 or TRBD2 (6 bases each). The sample was unsorted PBMCs, taken about 2.5 years after starting antiretroviral therapy. In DNA form, the CDR3 reads TGTGCTAGCAGTCGACGACTAGGGGGGAGACAAGAGACCCAGTACTTC. This codes for CASSRRLGGRQETQYF.